Listed here are 9 T cell receptor beta chains from one sample, sequenced in a study of blood T cell repertoires in COVID-19. Sequenced by immunoSEQ multiplex PCR; TCRdb stores in-frame clones only, minus some. Of about 300,000 clones listed, 75% to 90% are singletons. Sequenced material: PBMCs or T cells enriched from blood (not recorded which). The receptors were gathered from a man in his thirties or forties who had recovered from COVID-19.

V and J are TRBV6-1 and TRBJ2-1; perhaps TRBD1 as D (5 bases). CDR3 length equals 12 residues. Germline CDR1 is MNHNS and CDR2 is SASEGT. V lost 2 bases, J lost 6 bases, and 5 bases lay in between. The CDR3 DNA reads as TGTGCCAGCAGTGAACAGGGCAATGAGCAGTTCTTC. This encodes CASSEQGNEQFF.

The V gene is TRBV7-2, the J gene TRBJ1-1; 7 bases fit TRBD1. Germline loops: CDR1 SGHTA, CDR2 FQGNSA. With 5 bases clipped from V and 8 bases from J, the junction kept 11 bases outside the gene matches. This CDR3 has 14 amino acids. CDR3 in DNA: TGTGCCAGCAGCCCGTTGGGACAGACACAAGAAGCTTTCTTT. This sequence encodes CASSPLGQTQEAFF.

The CDR3 nucleotides are TGTGCCAGCAGTTCTGGACAGGGATACAGCTATGGCTACACCTTC. It is translated as CASSSGQGYSYGYTF. The chain carries TRBV5-4 and TRBJ1-2; TRBD1 aligns across 8 bases. V dropped 5 bases and J dropped 4; count of bases not matched to a gene: 10. Germline loops: CDR1 SGHNT, CDR2 YYREEE (reference sequence). The CDR3 totals 15 residues.

This chain's CDR3 is CAWSVGTRRAGELFF. CDR3 DNA: TGTGCCTGGAGTGTTGGGACTAGACGTGCCGGGGAGCTGTTTTTT. The J gene is TRBJ2-2, the V gene TRBV30, with TRBD2 identical over 8 bases. J gave up 6 bases and V 0 bases, and 6 bases lay outside the gene matches. The CDR3 has 15 residues. The germline gives CDR1 GTSNPN, CDR2 SVGIG (reference sequence). Complete variable domain (other parts from reference TRBV30 and TRBJ2-2): SQTIHQWPATLVQPVGSPLSLECTVEGTSNPNLYWYRQAAGRGLQLLFYSVGIGQISSEVPQNLSASRPQDRQFILSSKKLLLSDSGFYLCAWSVGTRRAGELFFGEGSRLTVL.

The V and J genes are TRBV18 and TRBJ1-1; D is uncertain. This CDR3 contains 13 residues. The germline gives CDR1 KGHSH, CDR2 LQKENI. Trimming took 8 bases from V and 1 from J, leaving 11 bases between them. The CDR3 is CASLFEENTEAFF. The CDR3 nucleotides are TGTGCCAGCCTATTCGAGGAGAACACTGAAGCTTTCTTT.

This clone has a single count. The rearrangement uses TRBV30 and TRBJ2-7; 12 bases line up with TRBD1. CDR3 size: 15 residues. Unmatched junction bases numbered 7, after V lost 2 bases and J lost 5 bases. Germline CDR1 GTSNPN, CDR2 SVGIG (reference sequence). The chain's CDR3 is CAWSPGTGGLDEQYF. The CDR3 DNA follows: TGTGCCTGGAGTCCAGGGACAGGGGGCCTTGACGAGCAGTACTTC.

This chain joins TRBV3-1 (or the pseudogene TRBV3-2) and TRBJ2-5, with D unclear. The CDR3 consists of 13 residues. The ends were cut back, 2 bases at V and 5 bases at J, with 9 bases in the middle. Looked up from germline, CDR1 is LGHDT and CDR2 is YNNKEL (reference sequence). The CDR3 region is CASSQRPRETQYF. CDR3 nucleotide sequence: TGTGCCAGCAGCCAACGCCCGAGGGAGACCCAGTACTTC.

This chain uses TRBV19 with TRBJ1-2; 7 bases agree with TRBD1. Germline V CDR1 and CDR2: LNHDA, SQIVND (reference sequence). V dropped 5 bases and J dropped 3; count of bases not matched to a gene: 15. The CDR3 extends over 17 amino acids. For the CDR3, the DNA is TGTGCCAGTAGTCTCCGTCGTGGGACAGTAGACTACTATGGCTACACCTTC. As protein: CASSLRRGTVDYYGYTF.

In its sample, this clone was seen once. V gene TRBV6-5 combines with J gene TRBJ2-5, with D tentatively TRBD1 (5 bases). Trimming removed 0 bases at V and 1 base at J, with 9 bases between. The CDR3 sequence is 15 residues long. Germline V CDR1 and CDR2: MNHEY, SVGAGI. The CDR3 here is CASSYSLGPQETQYF. CDR3 DNA sequence: TGTGCCAGCAGTTACTCTCTGGGGCCCCAAGAGACCCAGTACTTC.